A single T cell receptor beta chain is shown here with its context. CDR3 length: 21 residues. Germline CDR1 SGDLS, CDR2 YYNGEE. J gave up 1 base and V 6 bases, and 25 bases lay outside the gene matches. The data derive from a study of neoadjuvant nivolumab and ipilimumab in lung cancer. TCRdb's copy holds only in-frame clones and misses some; the assay was immunoSEQ multiplex PCR. The sample yields 13,000 or so clones, approximately 94% seen once. V and J are TRBV9 and TRBJ2-3; 8 bases are a match to TRBD2. The receptor was isolated from an adult with non-small cell lung cancer. Sequenced here: peripheral blood, sampled after neoadjuvant nivolumab, alone or with ipilimumab, at or shortly before surgery. The DNA of the CDR3 is TGTGCCAGCATTTCAACGGGGAGGGGGACTAGACCGACCTTTGGCACAGATACGCAGTATTTT. Amino acids: CASISTGRGTRPTFGTDTQYF.